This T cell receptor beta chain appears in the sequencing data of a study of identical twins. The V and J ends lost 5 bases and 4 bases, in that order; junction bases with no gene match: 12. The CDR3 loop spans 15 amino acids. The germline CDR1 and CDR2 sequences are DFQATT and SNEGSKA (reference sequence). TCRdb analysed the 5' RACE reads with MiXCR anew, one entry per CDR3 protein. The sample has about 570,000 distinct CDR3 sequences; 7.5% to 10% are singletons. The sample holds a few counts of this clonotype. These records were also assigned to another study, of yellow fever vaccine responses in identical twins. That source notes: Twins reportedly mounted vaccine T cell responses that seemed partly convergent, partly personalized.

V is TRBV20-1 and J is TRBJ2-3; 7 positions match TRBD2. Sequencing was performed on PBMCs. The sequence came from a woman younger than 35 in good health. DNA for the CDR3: TGCAGTGCTGCCGGGACTACACCTCCGGCAGATACGCAGTATTTT. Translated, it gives CSAAGTTPPADTQYF.